The rows below give T cell receptor beta chains drawn from one sample of a study of vaccination effects on CD4 cells after COVID-19. Here immunoSEQ multiplex PCR was the method, and the copy in TCRdb shows in-frame clones only, minus some. The sample lists approximately 44,000 clones, around 77% occurring once. Their antigens are not known. Material: CD4+ T cells from PBMCs cultured with HCoV-NL63 spike peptides, obtained before COVID-19 vaccination. The source is a human donor who received a COVID-19 vaccine. Each CDR3 is given with its conserved first and last residue. The order of the fields is D gene, V gene, J gene, clone size, CDR3 protein, CDR3 DNA. D genes are given only for firm matches. Expanded clones get a size class; other rows say once, few or many, or leave the size out.

>TRBD1|TRBV9|TRBJ2-3|.
CASRTGTGNPSTDTQYF
TGTGCCAGCAGAACCGGGACAGGGAACCCTAGCACAGATACGCAGTATTTT
>.|TRBV19|TRBJ1-6|.
CASSRSAPAVSNSPLHF
TGTGCCAGTAGCCGGTCCGCCCCGGCAGTTTCAAATTCACCCCTCCACTTT
>.|TRBV5-1|TRBJ2-3|.
CASSQRAPADTQYF
TGCGCCAGCAGCCAGAGGGCCCCCGCAGATACGCAGTATTTT
>.|TRBV11-3|TRBJ1-1|.
CASSYDTNTEAFF
TGTGCCAGCAGCTACGACACGAACACTGAAGCTTTCTTT
>.|TRBV27|TRBJ2-5|.
CASSLSVGGTGGETQYF
TGTGCCAGCAGTTTATCGGTGGGAGGGACAGGTGGAGAGACCCAGTACTTC
>.|TRBV6-5|TRBJ1-2|few
CASSKPGLGIYGYTF
TGTGCCAGCAGTAAGCCGGGACTGGGGATCTATGGCTACACCTTC
>TRBD1|TRBV28|TRBJ1-3|.
CASSPRQGDSGNTIYF
TGTGCCAGCAGCCCCCGACAGGGAGACTCTGGAAACACCATATATTTT
>.|TRBV5-1|TRBJ2-3|few
CASSLQAGADTQYF
TGCGCCAGCAGCTTGCAGGCCGGGGCAGATACGCAGTATTTT
>.|TRBV28|TRBJ2-3|.
CASSLSSTDTQYF
TGTGCCAGCAGTTTAAGCTCCACAGATACGCAGTATTTT
>.|TRBV6-6|TRBJ2-3|.
CASSPDRSTDTQYF
TGTGCCAGCAGTCCGGACAGAAGCACAGATACGCAGTATTTT